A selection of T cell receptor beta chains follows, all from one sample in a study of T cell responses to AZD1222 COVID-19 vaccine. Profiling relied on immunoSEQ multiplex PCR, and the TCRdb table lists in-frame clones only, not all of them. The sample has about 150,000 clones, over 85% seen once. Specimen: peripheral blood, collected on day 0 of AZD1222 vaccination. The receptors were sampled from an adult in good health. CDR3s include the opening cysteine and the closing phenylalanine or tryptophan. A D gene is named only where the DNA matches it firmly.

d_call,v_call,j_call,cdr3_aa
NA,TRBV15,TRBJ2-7,CATSRDDLGAGHEQYF
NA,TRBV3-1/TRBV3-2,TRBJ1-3,CASPTGALSGNTIYF
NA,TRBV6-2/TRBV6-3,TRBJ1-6,CASSYWGGPLHF
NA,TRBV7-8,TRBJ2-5,CASSQLAAGTQYF
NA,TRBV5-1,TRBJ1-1,CASSLVPENTEAFF
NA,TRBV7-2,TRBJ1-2,CASSLGDRVTLGYTF
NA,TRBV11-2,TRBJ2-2,CASSVNTGELFF
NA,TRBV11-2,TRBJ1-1,CASSFRTGSEAFF
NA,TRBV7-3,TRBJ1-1,CASSLQGSVTEAFF
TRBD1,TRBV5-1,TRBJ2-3,CASSLTSLTGGFSSSTDTQYF
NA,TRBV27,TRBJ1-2,CASSLMGGWIGYTF
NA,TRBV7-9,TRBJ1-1,CASSAAGQNTEAFF
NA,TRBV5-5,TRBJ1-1,CASSLSRNWNTEAFF
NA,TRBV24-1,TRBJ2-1,CATSDFGYKGNEQFF
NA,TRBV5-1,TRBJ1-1,CASSLAQVGRPEAFF
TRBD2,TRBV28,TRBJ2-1,CASSPIGASGYNEQFF
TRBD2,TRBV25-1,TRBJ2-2,CASSGAGGPIGELFF
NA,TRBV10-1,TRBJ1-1,CASSESSSLMNTEAFF
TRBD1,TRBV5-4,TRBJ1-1,CASSLAKGTGLAFF
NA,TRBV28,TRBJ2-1,CASFSQTPSSYNEQFF
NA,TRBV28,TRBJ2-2,CASSPRRGAVTGELFF
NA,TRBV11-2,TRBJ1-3,CASSPRTVSGNTIYF
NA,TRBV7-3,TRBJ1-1,CASSLNGNTEAFF
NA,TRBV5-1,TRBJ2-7,CASSLEGSSYEQYF